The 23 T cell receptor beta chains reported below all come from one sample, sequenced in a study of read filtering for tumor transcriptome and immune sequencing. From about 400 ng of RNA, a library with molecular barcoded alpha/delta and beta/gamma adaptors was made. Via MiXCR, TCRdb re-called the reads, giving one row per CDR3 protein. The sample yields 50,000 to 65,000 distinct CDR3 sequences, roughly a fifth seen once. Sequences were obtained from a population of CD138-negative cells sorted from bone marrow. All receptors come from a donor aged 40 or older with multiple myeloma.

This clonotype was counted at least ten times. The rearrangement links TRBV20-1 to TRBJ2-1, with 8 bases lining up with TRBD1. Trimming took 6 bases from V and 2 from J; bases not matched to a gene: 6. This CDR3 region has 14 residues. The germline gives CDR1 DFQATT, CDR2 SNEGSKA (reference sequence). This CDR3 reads CSAIDRGPYNEQFF. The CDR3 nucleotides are TGCAGTGCAATCGACAGGGGCCCCTACAATGAGCAGTTCTTC.

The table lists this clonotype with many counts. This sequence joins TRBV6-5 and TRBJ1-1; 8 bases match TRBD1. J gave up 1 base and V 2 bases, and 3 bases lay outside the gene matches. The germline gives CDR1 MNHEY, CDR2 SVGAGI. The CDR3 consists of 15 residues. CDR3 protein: CASSYADRGNTEAFF. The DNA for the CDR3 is TGTGCCAGCAGTTACGCAGACAGGGGGAACACTGAAGCTTTCTTT.

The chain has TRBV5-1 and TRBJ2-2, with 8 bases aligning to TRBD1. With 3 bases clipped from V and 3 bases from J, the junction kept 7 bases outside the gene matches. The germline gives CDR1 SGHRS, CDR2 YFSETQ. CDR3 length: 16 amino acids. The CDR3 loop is CASSSRTGKDTGELFF. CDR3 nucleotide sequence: TGCGCCAGCAGCTCAAGGACAGGGAAGGACACCGGGGAGCTGTTTTTT.

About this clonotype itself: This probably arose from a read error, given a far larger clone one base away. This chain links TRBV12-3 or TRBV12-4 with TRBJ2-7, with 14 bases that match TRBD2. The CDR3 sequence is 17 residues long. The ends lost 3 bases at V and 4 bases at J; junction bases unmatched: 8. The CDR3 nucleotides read TGTGCCAGCAGTTTCGGGACTAGCGGGGGCCTGTGGTACGAGCAGTACTTC. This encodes CASSFGTSGGLWYEQYF.

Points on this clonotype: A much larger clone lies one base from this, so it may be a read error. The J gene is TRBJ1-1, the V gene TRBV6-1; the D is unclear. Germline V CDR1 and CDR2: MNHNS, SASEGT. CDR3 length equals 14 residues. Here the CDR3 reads CARSVHSRSTEAFF. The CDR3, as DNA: TGTGCCCGCAGTGTTCACAGTCGAAGCACTGAAGCTTTCTTT.

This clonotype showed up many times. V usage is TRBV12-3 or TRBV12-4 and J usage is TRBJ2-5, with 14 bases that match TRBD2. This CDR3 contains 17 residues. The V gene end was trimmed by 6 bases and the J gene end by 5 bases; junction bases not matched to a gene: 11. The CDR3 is CASSRPPGLAGDETQYF. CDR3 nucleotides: TGTGCCAGCAGCCGACCTCCGGGACTAGCGGGGGATGAGACCCAGTACTTC.

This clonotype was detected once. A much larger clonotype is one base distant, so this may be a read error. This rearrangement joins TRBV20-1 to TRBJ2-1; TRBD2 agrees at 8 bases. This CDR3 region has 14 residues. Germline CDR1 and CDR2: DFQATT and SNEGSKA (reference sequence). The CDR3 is CSARPGRAGNEQLF. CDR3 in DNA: TGCAGTGCTAGACCCGGGAGGGCCGGGAATGAGCAGCTCTTC.

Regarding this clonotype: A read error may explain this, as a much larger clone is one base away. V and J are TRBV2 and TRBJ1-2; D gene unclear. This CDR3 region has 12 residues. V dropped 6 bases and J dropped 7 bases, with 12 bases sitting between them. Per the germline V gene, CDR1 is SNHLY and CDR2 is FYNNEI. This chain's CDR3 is CASRTSYVGYTF. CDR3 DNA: TGTGCCAGCAGGACGTCTTACGTTGGCTACACCTTC.

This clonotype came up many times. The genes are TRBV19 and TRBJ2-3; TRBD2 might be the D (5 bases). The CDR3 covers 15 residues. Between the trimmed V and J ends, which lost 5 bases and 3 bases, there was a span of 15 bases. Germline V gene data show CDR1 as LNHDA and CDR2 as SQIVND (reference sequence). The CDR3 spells CASSWYGEKTDTQYF. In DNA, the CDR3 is TGTGCCAGTAGTTGGTACGGGGAGAAGACAGATACGCAGTATTTT.

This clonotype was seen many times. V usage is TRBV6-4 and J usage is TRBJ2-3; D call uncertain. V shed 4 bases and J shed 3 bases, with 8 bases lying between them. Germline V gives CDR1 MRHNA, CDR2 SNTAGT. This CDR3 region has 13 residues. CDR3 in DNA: TGTGCCAGCAGTGTGGAGCGAACAGATACGCAGTATTTT. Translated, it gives CASSVERTDTQYF.

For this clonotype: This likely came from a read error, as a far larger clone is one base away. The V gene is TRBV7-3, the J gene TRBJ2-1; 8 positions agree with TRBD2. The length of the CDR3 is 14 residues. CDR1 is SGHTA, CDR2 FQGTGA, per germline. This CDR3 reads CASSLAGGYNGQFF. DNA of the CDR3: TGTGCCAGCAGCTTAGCGGGGGGATACAATGGGCAGTTCTTC.

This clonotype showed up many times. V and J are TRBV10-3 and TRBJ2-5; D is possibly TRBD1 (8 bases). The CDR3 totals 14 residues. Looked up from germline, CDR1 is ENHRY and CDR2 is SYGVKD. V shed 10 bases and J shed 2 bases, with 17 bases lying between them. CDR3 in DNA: TGTGCCACCTCCGACAGGGGAGGGCAAGAGACCCAGTACTTC. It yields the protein CATSDRGGQETQYF.

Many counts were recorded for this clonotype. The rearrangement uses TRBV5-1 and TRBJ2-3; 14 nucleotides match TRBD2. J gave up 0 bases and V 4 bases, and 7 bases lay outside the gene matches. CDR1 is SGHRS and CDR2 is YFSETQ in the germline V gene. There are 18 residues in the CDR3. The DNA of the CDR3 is TGCGCCAGCAGCCCGCGGACTAGCGGGAGGCCTAGCACAGATACGCAGTATTTT. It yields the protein CASSPRTSGRPSTDTQYF.

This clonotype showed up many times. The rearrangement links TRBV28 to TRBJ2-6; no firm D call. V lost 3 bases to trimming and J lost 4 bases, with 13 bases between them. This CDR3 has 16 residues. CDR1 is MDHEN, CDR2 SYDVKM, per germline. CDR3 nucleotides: TGTGCCAGCAGTTTGCTCCAAGCCCGGGGGGCCAACGTCCTGACTTTC. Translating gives CASSLLQARGANVLTF.

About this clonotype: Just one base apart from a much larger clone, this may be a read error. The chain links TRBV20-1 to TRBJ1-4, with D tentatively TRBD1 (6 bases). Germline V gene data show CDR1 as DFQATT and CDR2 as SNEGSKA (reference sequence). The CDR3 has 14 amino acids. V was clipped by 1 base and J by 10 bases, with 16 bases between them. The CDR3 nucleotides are TGCAGTGCTAGAGTGTGGGGGGCTGCTGTAAAACTGTTTTTT. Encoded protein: CSARVWGAAVKLFF.

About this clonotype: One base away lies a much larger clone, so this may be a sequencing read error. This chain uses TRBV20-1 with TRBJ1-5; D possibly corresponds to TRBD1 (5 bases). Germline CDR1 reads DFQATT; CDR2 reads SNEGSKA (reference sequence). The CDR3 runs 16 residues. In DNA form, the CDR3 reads TGCAGTGCTAGTATCGGGCTGGGGACTAGCAATCAGCCCCAGCGTTTT. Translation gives CSASIGLGTSNQPQRF.

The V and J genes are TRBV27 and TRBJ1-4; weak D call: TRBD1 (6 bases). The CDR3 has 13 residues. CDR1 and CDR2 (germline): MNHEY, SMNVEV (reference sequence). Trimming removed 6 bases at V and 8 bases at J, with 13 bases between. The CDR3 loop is CASRGRGREKLFF. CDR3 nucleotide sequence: TGTGCCAGCAGGGGCAGGGGCAGGGAAAAACTGTTTTTT.

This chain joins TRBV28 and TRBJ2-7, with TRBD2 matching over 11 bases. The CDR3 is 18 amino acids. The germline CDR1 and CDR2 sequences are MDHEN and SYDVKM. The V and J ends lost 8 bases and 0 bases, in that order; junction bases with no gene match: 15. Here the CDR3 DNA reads TGTGCCAGCGGCCTTTTTCCCCCTAGCGGGAGGAGCTCCTACGAGCAGTACTTC. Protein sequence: CASGLFPPSGRSSYEQYF.

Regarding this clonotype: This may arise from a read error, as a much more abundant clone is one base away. This CDR3 reads CASSLGNRGPETQYF. The CDR3 DNA follows: TGCGCCAGCAGCTTGGGGAACAGGGGGCCGGAGACCCAGTACTTC. The chain uses TRBV5-1 and TRBJ2-5; 9 nucleotides line up with TRBD1. CDR3 size: 15 residues. V lost 0 bases, J lost 5 bases, and 5 bases stayed unmatched. Germline V CDR1 and CDR2: SGHRS, YFSETQ.

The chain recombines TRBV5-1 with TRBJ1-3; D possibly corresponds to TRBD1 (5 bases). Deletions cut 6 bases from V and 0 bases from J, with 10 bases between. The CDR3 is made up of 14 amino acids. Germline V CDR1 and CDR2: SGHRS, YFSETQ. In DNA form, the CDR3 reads TGCGCCAGCACCCCAGGGAGCTCTGGAAACACCATATATTTT. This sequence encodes CASTPGSSGNTIYF.

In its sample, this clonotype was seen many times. CDR3 sequence reads: CASSLLAGGAGELFF. CDR3 in DNA: TGTGCCAGCAGCTTATTAGCGGGTGGCGCCGGGGAGCTGTTTTTT. The chain joins TRBV7-2 to TRBJ2-2, with 7 bases lining up with TRBD2. CDR1 and CDR2 (germline): SGHTA, FQGNSA. The V segment lost 2 bases and the J segment 6 bases; nucleotides outside the gene matches: 6. This CDR3 contains 15 residues.

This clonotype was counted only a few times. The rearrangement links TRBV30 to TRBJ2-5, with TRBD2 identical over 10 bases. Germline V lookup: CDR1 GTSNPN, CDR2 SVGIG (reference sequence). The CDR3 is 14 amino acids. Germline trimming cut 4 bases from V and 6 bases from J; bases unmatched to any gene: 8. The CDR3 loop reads CAWNFLAGAQTQYF. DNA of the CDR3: TGTGCCTGGAATTTCCTAGCGGGGGCACAGACCCAGTACTTC. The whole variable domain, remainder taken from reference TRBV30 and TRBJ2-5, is SQTIHQWPATLVQPVGSPLSLECTVEGTSNPNLYWYRQAAGRGLQLLFYSVGIGQISSEVPQNLSASRPQDRQFILSSKKLLLSDSGFYLCAWNFLAGAQTQYFGPGTRLLVL.

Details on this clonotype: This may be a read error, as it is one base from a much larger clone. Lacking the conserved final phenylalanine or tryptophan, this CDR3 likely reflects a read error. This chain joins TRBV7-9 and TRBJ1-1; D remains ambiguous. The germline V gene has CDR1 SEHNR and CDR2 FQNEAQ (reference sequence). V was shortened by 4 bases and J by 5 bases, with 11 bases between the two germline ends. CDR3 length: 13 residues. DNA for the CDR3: TGTGCCAGCAGCTCCGAAGGTCGGACTGAAGCTTTCCTT. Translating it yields CASSSEGRTEAFL.